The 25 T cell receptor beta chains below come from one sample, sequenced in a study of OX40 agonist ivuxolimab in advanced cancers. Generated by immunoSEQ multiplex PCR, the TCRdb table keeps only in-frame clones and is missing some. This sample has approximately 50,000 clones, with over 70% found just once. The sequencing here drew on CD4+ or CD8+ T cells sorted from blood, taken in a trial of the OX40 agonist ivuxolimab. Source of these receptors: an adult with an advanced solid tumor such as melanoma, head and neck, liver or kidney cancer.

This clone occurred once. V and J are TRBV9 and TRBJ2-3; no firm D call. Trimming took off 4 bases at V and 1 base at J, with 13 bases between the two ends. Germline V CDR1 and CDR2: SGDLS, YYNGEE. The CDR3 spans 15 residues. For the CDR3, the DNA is TGTGCCAGCAGCCAAGGGTCCCCCCGCACAGATACGCAGTATTTT. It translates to CASSQGSPRTDTQYF. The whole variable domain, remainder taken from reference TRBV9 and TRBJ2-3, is DSGVTQTPKHLITATGQRVTLRCSPRSGDLSVYWYQQSLDQGLQFLIQYYNGEERAKGNILERFSAQQFPDLHSELNLSSLELGDSALYFCASSQGSPRTDTQYFGPGTRLTVL.

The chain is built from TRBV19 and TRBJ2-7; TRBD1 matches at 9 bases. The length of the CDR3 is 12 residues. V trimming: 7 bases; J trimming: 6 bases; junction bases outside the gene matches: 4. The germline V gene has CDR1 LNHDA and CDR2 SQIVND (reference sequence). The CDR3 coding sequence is TGTGCCAGTACCTCGACAGGGGGCGAGCAGTACGTC. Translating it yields CASTSTGGEQYV.

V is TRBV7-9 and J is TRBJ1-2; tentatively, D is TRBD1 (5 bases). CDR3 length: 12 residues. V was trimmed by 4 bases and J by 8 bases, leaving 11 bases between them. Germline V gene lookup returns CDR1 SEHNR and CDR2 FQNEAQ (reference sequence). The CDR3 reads CASSWDVRGYTF. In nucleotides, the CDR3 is TGTGCCAGCAGCTGGGACGTAAGGGGCTACACCTTC.

The CDR3 DNA follows: TGCAGCTGCGGACAGGGCAATGAAAAACTGTTTTTT. Amino acids: CSCGQGNEKLFF. The rearrangement uses TRBV29-1 and TRBJ1-4; 8 bases match TRBD1. This CDR3 region has 12 residues. Germline V gene data show CDR1 as SQVTM and CDR2 as ANQGSEA. The junction had 4 bases not matched to a gene; V was cut back by 8 bases and J by 5 bases.

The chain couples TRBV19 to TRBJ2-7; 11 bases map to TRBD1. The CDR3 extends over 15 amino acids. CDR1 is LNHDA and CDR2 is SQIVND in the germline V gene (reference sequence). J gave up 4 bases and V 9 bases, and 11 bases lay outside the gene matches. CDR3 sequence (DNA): TGTGCCAGCACTTCCGGGACAGGGGGTTTATACGAGCAGTACTTC. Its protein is CASTSGTGGLYEQYF. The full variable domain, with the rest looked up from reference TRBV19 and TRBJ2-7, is DGGITQSPKYLFRKEGQNVTLSCEQNLNHDAMYWYRQDPGQGLRLIYYSQIVNDFQKGDIAEGYSVSREKKESFPLTVTSAQKNPTAFYLCASTSGTGGLYEQYFGPGTRLTVT.

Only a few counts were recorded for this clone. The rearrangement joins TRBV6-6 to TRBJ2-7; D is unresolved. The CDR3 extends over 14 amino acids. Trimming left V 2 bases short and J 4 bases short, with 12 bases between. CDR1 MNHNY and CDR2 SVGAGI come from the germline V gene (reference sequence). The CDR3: CASSYRRSSYEQYF. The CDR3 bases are TGTGCCAGCAGTTACCGCCGGAGCAGTTACGAGCAGTACTTC.

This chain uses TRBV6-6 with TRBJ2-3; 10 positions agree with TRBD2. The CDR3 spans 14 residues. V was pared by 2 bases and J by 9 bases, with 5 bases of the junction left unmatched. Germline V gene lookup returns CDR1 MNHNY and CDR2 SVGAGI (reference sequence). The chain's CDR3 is CASSYGLAGGTQYF. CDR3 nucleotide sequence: TGTGCCAGCAGTTACGGGTTAGCGGGGGGCACGCAGTATTTT.

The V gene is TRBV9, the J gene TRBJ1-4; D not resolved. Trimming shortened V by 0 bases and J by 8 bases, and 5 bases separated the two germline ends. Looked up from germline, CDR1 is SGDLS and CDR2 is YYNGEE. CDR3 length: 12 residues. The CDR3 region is CASSVEGEKLFF. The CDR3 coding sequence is TGTGCCAGCAGCGTAGAAGGAGAAAAACTGTTTTTT.

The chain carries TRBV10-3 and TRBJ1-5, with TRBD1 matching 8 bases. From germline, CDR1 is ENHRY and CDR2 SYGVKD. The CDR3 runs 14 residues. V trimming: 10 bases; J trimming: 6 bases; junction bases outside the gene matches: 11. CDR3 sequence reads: CATQPDRAGQPQHF. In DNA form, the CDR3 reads TGTGCCACACAGCCGGACAGGGCTGGTCAGCCCCAGCATTTT.

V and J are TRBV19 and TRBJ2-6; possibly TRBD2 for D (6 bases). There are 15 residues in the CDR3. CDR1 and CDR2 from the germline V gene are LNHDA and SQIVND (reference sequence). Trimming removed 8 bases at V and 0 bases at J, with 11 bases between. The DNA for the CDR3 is TGTGCCAGTGGAGGGGTTAGCTCTGGGGCCAACGTCCTGACTTTC. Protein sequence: CASGGVSSGANVLTF.

The CDR3 DNA reads as TGTGCCAGCAGCTCCATGGACAATGAGCAGTTCTTC. Its translation: CASSSMDNEQFF. V is TRBV13 and J is TRBJ2-1, with unresolved D. Germline CDR1 reads PRHDT; CDR2 reads FYEKMQ (reference sequence). The CDR3 has 12 residues. V lost 4 bases and J 5 bases, leaving 6 bases between the germline ends.

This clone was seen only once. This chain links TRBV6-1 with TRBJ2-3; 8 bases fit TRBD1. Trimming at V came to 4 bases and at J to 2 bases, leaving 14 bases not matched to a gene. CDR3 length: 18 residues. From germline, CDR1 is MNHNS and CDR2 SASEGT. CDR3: CASSVGTGRAILTDTQYF. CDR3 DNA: TGTGCCAGCAGTGTCGGGACAGGTCGGGCGATCCTCACAGATACGCAGTATTTT.

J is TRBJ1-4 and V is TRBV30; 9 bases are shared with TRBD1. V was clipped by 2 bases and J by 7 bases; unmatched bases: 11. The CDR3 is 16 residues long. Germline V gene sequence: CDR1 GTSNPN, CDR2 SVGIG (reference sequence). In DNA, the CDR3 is TGTGCCTGGAGTCCCCTACCGGGACAGGGTGGTGAAAAACTGTTTTTT. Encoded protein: CAWSPLPGQGGEKLFF. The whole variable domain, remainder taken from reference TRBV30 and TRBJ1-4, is SQTIHQWPATLVQPVGSPLSLECTVEGTSNPNLYWYRQAAGRGLQLLFYSVGIGQISSEVPQNLSASRPQDRQFILSSKKLLLSDSGFYLCAWSPLPGQGGEKLFFGSGTQLSVL.

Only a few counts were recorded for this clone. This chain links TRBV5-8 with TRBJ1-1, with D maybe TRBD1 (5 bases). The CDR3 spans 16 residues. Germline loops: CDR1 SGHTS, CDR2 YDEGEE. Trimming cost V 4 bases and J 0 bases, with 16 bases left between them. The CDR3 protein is CASSHSPGRMNTEAFF. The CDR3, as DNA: TGTGCCAGCAGCCATTCGCCAGGGAGAATGAACACTGAAGCTTTCTTT.

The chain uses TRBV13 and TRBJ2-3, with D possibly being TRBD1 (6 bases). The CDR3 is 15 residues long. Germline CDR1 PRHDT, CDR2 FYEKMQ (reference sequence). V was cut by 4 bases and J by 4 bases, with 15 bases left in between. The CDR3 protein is CASSSRQDIADTQYF. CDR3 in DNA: TGTGCCAGCAGCTCCCGACAGGACATCGCAGATACGCAGTATTTT. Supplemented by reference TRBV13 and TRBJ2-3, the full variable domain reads AAGVIQSPRHLIKEKRETATLKCYPIPRHDTVYWYQQGPGQDPQFLISFYEKMQSDKGSIPDRFSAQQFSDYHSELNMSSLELGDSALYFCASSSRQDIADTQYFGPGTRLTVL.

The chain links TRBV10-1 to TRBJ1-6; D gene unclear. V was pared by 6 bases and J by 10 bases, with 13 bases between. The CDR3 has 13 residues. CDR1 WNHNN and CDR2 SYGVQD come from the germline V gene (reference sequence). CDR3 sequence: CASSSDPLSPLHF. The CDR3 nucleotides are TGCGCCAGCAGCTCGGACCCCCTCTCACCCCTCCACTTT.

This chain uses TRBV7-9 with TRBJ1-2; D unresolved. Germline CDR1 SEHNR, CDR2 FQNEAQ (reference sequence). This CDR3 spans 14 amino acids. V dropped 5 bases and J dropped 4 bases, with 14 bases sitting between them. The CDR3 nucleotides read TGTGCCAGCAGCCCCCTTGGACCGGCCTATGGCTACACCTTC. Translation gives CASSPLGPAYGYTF.

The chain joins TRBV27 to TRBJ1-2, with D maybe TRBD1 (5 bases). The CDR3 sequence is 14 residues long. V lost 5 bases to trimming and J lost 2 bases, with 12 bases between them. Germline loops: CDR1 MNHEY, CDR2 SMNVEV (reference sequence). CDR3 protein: CASSAGTSNYGYTF. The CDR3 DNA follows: TGTGCCAGCAGTGCCGGGACTTCGAACTATGGCTACACCTTC.

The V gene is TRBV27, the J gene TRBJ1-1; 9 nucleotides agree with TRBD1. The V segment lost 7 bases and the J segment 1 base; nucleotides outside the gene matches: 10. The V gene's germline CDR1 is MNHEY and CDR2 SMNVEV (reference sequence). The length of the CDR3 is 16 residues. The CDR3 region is CASISQGAQRNTEAFF. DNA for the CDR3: TGTGCCAGCATCTCACAGGGGGCGCAGAGGAACACTGAAGCTTTCTTT.

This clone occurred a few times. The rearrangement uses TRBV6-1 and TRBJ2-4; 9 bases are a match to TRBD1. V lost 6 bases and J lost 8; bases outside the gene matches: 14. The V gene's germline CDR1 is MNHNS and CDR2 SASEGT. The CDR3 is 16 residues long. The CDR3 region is CASSEKQGAGSDIQYF. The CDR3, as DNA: TGTGCCAGCAGCGAAAAACAGGGGGCGGGATCGGACATTCAGTACTTC.

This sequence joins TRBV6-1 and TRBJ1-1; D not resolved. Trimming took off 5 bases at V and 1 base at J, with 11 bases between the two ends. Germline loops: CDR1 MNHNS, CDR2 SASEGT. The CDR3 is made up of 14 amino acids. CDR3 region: CASSTLTPNTEAFF. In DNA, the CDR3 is TGTGCCAGCAGTACCCTGACACCGAACACTGAAGCTTTCTTT.

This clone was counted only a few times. Here the CDR3 DNA reads TGTGCCTGGCGAGAAAAGGACAGGGCTGAAGCTTTCTTT. This translates into CAWREKDRAEAFF. The chain uses TRBV30 and TRBJ1-1; the match to TRBD1 covers 8 bases. The CDR3 loop spans 13 amino acids. The V segment lost 5 bases and the J segment 6 bases; nucleotides outside the gene matches: 8. Germline V lookup: CDR1 GTSNPN, CDR2 SVGIG (reference sequence). Full variable domain (outside the CDR3, taken from reference TRBV30 and TRBJ1-1): SQTIHQWPATLVQPVGSPLSLECTVEGTSNPNLYWYRQAAGRGLQLLFYSVGIGQISSEVPQNLSASRPQDRQFILSSKKLLLSDSGFYLCAWREKDRAEAFFGQGTRLTVV.

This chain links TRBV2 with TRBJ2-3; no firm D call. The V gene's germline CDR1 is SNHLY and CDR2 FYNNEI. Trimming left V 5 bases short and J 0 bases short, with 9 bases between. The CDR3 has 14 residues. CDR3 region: CASSSLASTDTQYF. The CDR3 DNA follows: TGTGCCAGCAGTAGTTTAGCTAGCACAGATACGCAGTATTTT. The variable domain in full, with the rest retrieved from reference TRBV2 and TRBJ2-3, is EPEVTQTPSHQVTQMGQEVILRCVPISNHLYFYWYRQILGQKVEFLVSFYNNEISEKSEIFDDQFSVERPDGSNFTLKIRSTKLEDSAMYFCASSSLASTDTQYFGPGTRLTVL.

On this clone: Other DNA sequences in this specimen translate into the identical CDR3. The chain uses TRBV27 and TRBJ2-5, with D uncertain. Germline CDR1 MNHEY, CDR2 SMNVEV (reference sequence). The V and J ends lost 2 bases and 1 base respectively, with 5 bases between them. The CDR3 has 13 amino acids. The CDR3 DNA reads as TGTGCCAGCAGTTTAAGAGCCCAAGAGACCCAGTACTTC. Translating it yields CASSLRAQETQYF.

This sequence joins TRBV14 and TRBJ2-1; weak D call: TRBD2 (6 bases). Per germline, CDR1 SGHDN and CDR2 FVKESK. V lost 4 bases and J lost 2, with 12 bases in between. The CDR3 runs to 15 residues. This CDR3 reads CASSRGTSTYNEQFF. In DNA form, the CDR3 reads TGTGCCAGCAGCCGAGGGACTTCTACCTACAATGAGCAGTTCTTC.